A single sample is the source of the 19 T cell receptor beta chains below, sequenced in a study of blood T cell repertoires in COVID-19. Repertoires were generated with immunoSEQ multiplex PCR, while TCRdb's copy carries only in-frame clones and drops some. This sample has approximately 350,000 clones; 85% to 90% occur once, and the top ten carry approximately 7.4%. The material sequenced was peripheral blood. Receptor source: a woman aged 70-85 years with COVID-19, enrolled during active disease.

Written as DNA, the CDR3 is TGTGCCAGCAGATACCCGGGACTAGCGGGATCCGGGGAGCTGTTTTTT. Residues: CASRYPGLAGSGELFF. J is TRBJ2-2 and V is TRBV6-5; 13 nucleotides line up with TRBD2. Trimming at V came to 6 bases and at J to 6 bases, leaving 7 bases not matched to a gene. CDR1 MNHEY and CDR2 SVGAGI come from the germline V gene. This CDR3 comprises 16 residues.

The V call is TRBV30, the J call TRBJ2-1; 10 bases align to TRBD2. Trimming cost V 3 bases and J 0 bases; bases outside gene matches: 8. This CDR3 is built from 17 residues. CDR1 GTSNPN and CDR2 SVGIG come from the germline V gene (reference sequence). The DNA for the CDR3 is TGTGCCTGGAGCTCTAGCGGGGGCTGGAGCTCCTACAATGAGCAGTTCTTC. Translation: CAWSSSGGWSSYNEQFF.

The chain is built from TRBV30 and TRBJ1-1; TRBD1 matches 9 bases. Germline CDR1 GTSNPN, CDR2 SVGIG (reference sequence). This CDR3 contains 14 residues. Losses at the gene ends were 2 bases for V and 7 bases for J; bases not matched to a gene: 8. The CDR3 region has the DNA TGTGCCTGGAGTTCTGGACAGGGGTTGGGTGAAGCTTTCTTT. Amino acids: CAWSSGQGLGEAFF.

The CDR3 spells CASSQEDGSSQHF. The CDR3 bases are TGCGCCAGCAGCCAAGAAGACGGGAGTTCTCAGCATTTT. This rearrangement joins TRBV4-1 to TRBJ1-5; D unresolved. The ends were cut back, 0 bases at V and 13 bases at J, with 13 bases in the middle. This CDR3 spans 13 amino acids. Germline V gives CDR1 MGHRA, CDR2 YSYEKL.

This clone was seen only a few times. V and J are TRBV7-2 and TRBJ2-7; 11 bases map to TRBD2. CDR1 and CDR2 (germline): SGHTA, FQGNSA. V lost 1 base, J lost 6 bases, and 5 bases stayed unmatched. CDR3 size: 15 residues. Here the CDR3 reads CASSLGLAGGGEQYF. The CDR3 DNA reads as TGTGCCAGCAGCTTAGGGCTAGCGGGGGGTGGCGAGCAGTACTTC. The full variable domain, in which reference TRBV7-2 and TRBJ2-7 provide the parts outside the CDR3, is GAGVSQSPSNKVTEKGKDVELRCDPISGHTALYWYRQSLGQGLEFLIYFQGNSAPDKSGLPSDRFSAERTGGSVSTLTIQRTQQEDSAVYLCASSLGLAGGGEQYFGPGTRLTVT.

This clone was detected only a few times. The chain recombines TRBV2 with TRBJ2-2; D possibly corresponds to TRBD1 (6 bases). CDR3 length: 16 residues. The V end was cut by 0 bases, the J end by 0 bases, with 8 bases between. CDR1 is SNHLY, CDR2 FYNNEI, per germline. The CDR3 DNA sequence: TGTGCCAGCAGTGAAGCGGGGACACCGAACACCGGGGAGCTGTTTTTT. Translating gives CASSEAGTPNTGELFF.

The chain joins TRBV5-6 to TRBJ2-7; the match to TRBD1 covers 9 bases. The CDR3 spans 14 residues. The V segment lost 0 bases and the J segment 6 bases; nucleotides outside the gene matches: 4. Looked up from germline, CDR1 is SGHDT and CDR2 is YYEEEE. This chain's CDR3 is CASSLGGQGSEQYF. Written as DNA, the CDR3 is TGTGCCAGCAGCTTGGGGGGACAGGGAAGCGAGCAGTACTTC.

The rearrangement uses TRBV5-1 and TRBJ2-1; D is undetermined. Germline CDR1 is SGHRS and CDR2 is YFSETQ. V shed 0 bases and J shed 6 bases, with 4 bases lying between them. The CDR3 is 12 amino acids. The CDR3 DNA follows: TGCGCCAGCAGCTTGGGGAGCAATGAGCAGTTCTTC. This sequence encodes CASSLGSNEQFF.

The rearrangement uses TRBV30 and TRBJ1-2, with D hard to call. Germline V gives CDR1 GTSNPN, CDR2 SVGIG (reference sequence). V was cut by 0 bases and J by 5 bases, with 7 bases left in between. The CDR3 is 12 residues long. CDR3 loop: CAWSVQKYGYTF. The CDR3 DNA follows: TGTGCCTGGAGTGTGCAGAAATATGGCTACACCTTC.

The chain links TRBV9 to TRBJ1-2, with 7 bases lining up with TRBD1. CDR3 length: 17 residues. Germline values: CDR1 SGDLS, CDR2 YYNGEE. Trimming at V came to 6 bases and at J to 0 bases, leaving 14 bases not matched to a gene. CDR3 sequence (DNA): TGTGCCAGCACCCCCGGGACAGCTGCTTCGGCTAACTATGGCTACACCTTC. It codes for CASTPGTAASANYGYTF.

This chain links TRBV12-3 or TRBV12-4 with TRBJ2-5; TRBD1 might be the D (5 bases). The CDR3 covers 13 residues. V was pared by 3 bases and J by 2 bases, with 7 bases between. The CDR3 bases are TGTGCCAGCAGTTTCGACAGTCAAGAGACCCAGTACTTC. It yields the protein CASSFDSQETQYF.

The chain combines TRBV6-2 or TRBV6-3 with TRBJ2-7; 10 nucleotides align to TRBD1. CDR1 is MNHEY and CDR2 is SVGEGT in the germline V gene. The CDR3 has 13 amino acids. Trimming at V came to 4 bases and at J to 4 bases, leaving 1 base not matched to a gene. Here the CDR3 DNA reads TGTGCCAGCAGTTCGGACAGGGGGTACGAGCAGTACTTC. Residues: CASSSDRGYEQYF.

This clone was counted a few times. The chain combines TRBV27 with TRBJ1-1; 7 positions agree with TRBD1. Germline-derived CDR1 and CDR2 are MNHEY and SMNVEV (reference sequence). With 6 bases clipped from V and 11 bases from J, the junction kept 6 bases outside the gene matches. The length of the CDR3 is 11 residues. The CDR3 DNA follows: TGTGCCAGCAGGGCCAGGGGGATGGCTTTCTTT. Protein: CASRARGMAFF.

The chain joins TRBV29-1 to TRBJ2-4; TRBD2 matches at 7 bases. Germline V CDR1 and CDR2: SQVTM, ANQGSEA. The CDR3 runs to 11 residues. Trimming at V came to 6 bases and at J to 7 bases, leaving 3 bases not matched to a gene. CDR3 region: CSVWEGNIQYF. DNA for the CDR3: TGCAGCGTCTGGGAGGGGAACATTCAGTACTTC.

The chain recombines TRBV30 with TRBJ1-6; tentatively, D is TRBD1 (5 bases). Trimming cost V 2 bases and J 10 bases, with 18 bases left between them. This CDR3 spans 15 amino acids. The germline V gene encodes CDR1 GTSNPN and CDR2 SVGIG (reference sequence). CDR3 residues: CAWSRPGPGESPLHF. CDR3 DNA sequence: TGTGCCTGGAGTCGACCGGGACCGGGGGAATCACCCCTCCACTTT. The full variable domain, in which reference TRBV30 and TRBJ1-6 provide the parts outside the CDR3, is SQTIHQWPATLVQPVGSPLSLECTVEGTSNPNLYWYRQAAGRGLQLLFYSVGIGQISSEVPQNLSASRPQDRQFILSSKKLLLSDSGFYLCAWSRPGPGESPLHFGNGTRLTVT.

The V call is TRBV7-2, the J call TRBJ2-7, with a weak D call TRBD1 (6 bases). V was clipped by 3 bases and J by 4 bases, with 13 bases between them. There are 14 residues in the CDR3. CDR1 is SGHTA, CDR2 FQGNSA, per germline. Here the CDR3 reads CASSLRTGIYEQYF. The CDR3, as DNA: TGTGCCAGCAGCTTGAGAACAGGGATTTACGAGCAGTACTTC.

The rearrangement links TRBV9 to TRBJ2-3; no firm D call. This CDR3 has 15 residues. Trimming took off 0 bases at V and 2 bases at J, with 10 bases between the two ends. Germline CDR1 is SGDLS and CDR2 is YYNGEE. The CDR3 sequence is CASSVGISLTDTQYF. CDR3 bases: TGTGCCAGCAGCGTAGGTATCTCCCTCACAGATACGCAGTATTTT.

The chain recombines TRBV14 with TRBJ1-2, with 9 bases fitting TRBD1. The CDR3 runs 16 residues. The V and J ends lost 3 bases and 4 bases, in that order; junction bases with no gene match: 9. The germline V gene has CDR1 SGHDN and CDR2 FVKESK. In nucleotides, the CDR3 is TGTGCCAGCAGCCACTACCCCGGGACAGGGATCTATGGCTACACCTTC. Translated: CASSHYPGTGIYGYTF.

This clone turned up a few times. Within the sample, other DNA sequences also encode this same CDR3. CDR3 amino acids: CASSFRNEQFF. CDR3 bases: TGTGCCAGCAGTTTCAGAAATGAGCAGTTCTTC. The rearrangement links TRBV27 to TRBJ2-1; no firm D call. The CDR3 length is 11 residues. Trimming removed 3 bases from V and 7 bases from J, with 4 bases in between. Germline V gene lookup returns CDR1 MNHEY and CDR2 SMNVEV (reference sequence).